This TCR beta chain was retrieved from a study of blood T cell repertoires in COVID-19. Study in general: The United States, Italy and Spain provided the acute and convalescent COVID-19 samples. T cells, B-cell-depleted T cells, or PBMCs supplied cDNA or gDNA.

In the original workflow: Estimated nucleated cell counts came from reference gene primer amplification. TCRdb's copy holds only in-frame clones and misses some; the assay was immunoSEQ multiplex PCR. The DNA was the basis for D and trimming; V, J and clone size are from that table. Of 150,000 to 190,000 clones in the sample, 75% to 90% were seen once. Germline CDR1 and CDR2: MNHNS and SASEGT. CDR3 size: 16 residues. The junction had 8 bases not matched to a gene; V was cut back by 6 bases and J by 2 bases. The specimen was peripheral blood. This receptor was taken from a man aged 60 to 75 with acute or convalescent COVID-19. V gene TRBV6-1 combines with J gene TRBJ1-5; TRBD1 matches 9 bases. The CDR3 DNA is TGTGCCAGCAGGGAACAGGGGGCGATGGGCAATCAGCCCCAGCATTTT. Translation gives CASREQGAMGNQPQHF.